These T cell receptor beta chains were read from a single sample in a study of cytomegalovirus exposure and HLA in healthy donors. Repertoires were generated with immunoSEQ multiplex PCR, while TCRdb's copy carries only in-frame clones and drops some. Of 96,000 or so clones in the sample, about four fifths are singletons; the top ten hold 12% to 15%. Sequencing was carried out using PBMCs. These receptors came from a woman between 70 and 85 years old in good health and CMV-seropositive. Each CDR3 is given with its conserved first and last residue. The D gene is left open where the match is weak. Clone size is given for some rows only: seen once, a few or many times, or a class if the clone is expanded.

v_gene	d_gene	j_gene	abundance	CDR3nt	CDR3aa
TRBV7-9	.	TRBJ1-6	few	TGTGCCAGCAGCTTAACAGAGTCTAATTCACCCCTCCACTTT	CASSLTESNSPLHF
TRBV19	.	TRBJ2-2	.	TGTGCCAGTAGATACCAGGGGGGAGCCACCGGGGAGCTGTTTTTT	CASRYQGGATGELFF
TRBV30	.	TRBJ1-5	.	TGTGCCTGGAAGGGAGGGGGAAATCAGCCCCAGCATTTT	CAWKGGGNQPQHF
TRBV6-6	TRBD2	TRBJ2-2	.	TGTGCCAGCAGTCAAAGACTAGCGGGAGTCACCGGGGAGCTGTTTTTT	CASSQRLAGVTGELFF
TRBV28	TRBD1	TRBJ1-4	.	TGTGCCAGCAGTTTAGCCGGGACAGGGATCCCTATAACTAATGAAAAACTGTTTTTT	CASSLAGTGIPITNEKLFF
TRBV10-3	TRBD2	TRBJ2-7	.	TGTGCCATCGCCGGACTAGCGGGAGCACACGAGCAGTACTTC	CAIAGLAGAHEQYF
TRBV5-1	TRBD1	TRBJ1-4	.	TGCGCCAGCAGCTTGGTAGGGACAGGGAAAGAAAAACTGTTTTTT	CASSLVGTGKEKLFF
TRBV28	TRBD2	TRBJ2-5	.	TGTGCCAGCAGTTTATGGGGACTAGCGGGGGAGGAGACCCAGTACTTC	CASSLWGLAGEETQYF
TRBV9	TRBD1	TRBJ2-2	.	TGTGCCAGCAGCGTTAGAGGGACAGGGGTGAGCACCGGGGAGCTGTTTTTT	CASSVRGTGVSTGELFF
TRBV19	TRBD1	TRBJ1-5	.	TGTGCCAGTAGTATAGGTAAGGACAGGGCTAGCAATCAGCCCCAGCATTTT	CASSIGKDRASNQPQHF
TRBV30	.	TRBJ1-1	.	TGTGCCTGGAGGCTCGGGAGGTTGAACACTGAAGCTTTCTTT	CAWRLGRLNTEAFF
TRBV5-4	TRBD2	TRBJ2-4	.	TGTGCCAGCAGCATAGGACTAGCGGGAGGGGGAGCCAAAAACATTCAGTACTTC	CASSIGLAGGGAKNIQYF
TRBV5-1	.	TRBJ1-1	.	TGCGCCAGCAGCTTGACAGGTATAGAAGCTTTCTTT	CASSLTGIEAFF
TRBV11-2	.	TRBJ2-2	.	TGTGCCAGCAGCTTTTTTGCGGGGGCGGTCGGGGAGCTGTTTTTT	CASSFFAGAVGELFF
TRBV5-1	.	TRBJ2-7	once	TGCGCCAGCAGCTTGGTTCGGGGGTCGGCAACCTACGAGCAGTACTTC	CASSLVRGSATYEQYF
TRBV28	.	TRBJ2-2	few	TGTGCCAGCAGACCCCAGGGGGGGAACACCGGGGAGCTGTTTTTT	CASRPQGGNTGELFF